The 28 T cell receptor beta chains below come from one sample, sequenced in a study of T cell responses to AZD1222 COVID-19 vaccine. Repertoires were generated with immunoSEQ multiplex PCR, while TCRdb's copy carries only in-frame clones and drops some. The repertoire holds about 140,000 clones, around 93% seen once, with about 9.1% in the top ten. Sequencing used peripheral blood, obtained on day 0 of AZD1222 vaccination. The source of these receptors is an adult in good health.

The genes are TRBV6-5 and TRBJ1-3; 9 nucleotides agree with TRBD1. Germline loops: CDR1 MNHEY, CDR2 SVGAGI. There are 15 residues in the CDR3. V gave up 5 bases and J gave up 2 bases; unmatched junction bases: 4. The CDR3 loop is CASSLRQGAGNTIYF. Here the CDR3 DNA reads TGTGCCAGCAGTCTAAGACAGGGGGCTGGAAACACCATATATTTT.

This chain's CDR3 is CASTDRGHYSNQPQHF. The CDR3 DNA follows: TGTGCCAGCACCGACAGGGGGCATTATAGCAATCAGCCCCAGCATTTT. The chain recombines TRBV6-7 with TRBJ1-5; 10 nucleotides match TRBD1. TRBV6-7 qualifies as an ORF whose function is uncertain. The CDR3 has 16 amino acids. With V trimmed by 7 bases and J by 0 bases, 6 bases remained unmatched.

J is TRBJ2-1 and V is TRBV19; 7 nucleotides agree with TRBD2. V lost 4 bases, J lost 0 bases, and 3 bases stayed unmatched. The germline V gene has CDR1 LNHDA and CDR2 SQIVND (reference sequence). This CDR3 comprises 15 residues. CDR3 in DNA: TGTGCCAGTAGTAGGGACTACAGCTCCTACAATGAGCAGTTCTTC. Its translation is CASSRDYSSYNEQFF.

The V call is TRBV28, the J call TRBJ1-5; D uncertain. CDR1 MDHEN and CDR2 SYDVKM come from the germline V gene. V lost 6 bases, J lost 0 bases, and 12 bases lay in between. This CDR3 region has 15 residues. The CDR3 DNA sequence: TGTGCCAGCAGATTTCAAACCCATAGCAATCAGCCCCAGCATTTT. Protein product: CASRFQTHSNQPQHF.

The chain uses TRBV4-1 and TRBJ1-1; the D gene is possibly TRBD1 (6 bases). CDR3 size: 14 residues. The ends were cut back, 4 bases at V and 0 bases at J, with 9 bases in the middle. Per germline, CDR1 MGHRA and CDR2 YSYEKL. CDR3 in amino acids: CASSPDRVNTEAFF. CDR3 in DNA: TGCGCCAGCAGCCCGGACAGAGTGAACACTGAAGCTTTCTTT.

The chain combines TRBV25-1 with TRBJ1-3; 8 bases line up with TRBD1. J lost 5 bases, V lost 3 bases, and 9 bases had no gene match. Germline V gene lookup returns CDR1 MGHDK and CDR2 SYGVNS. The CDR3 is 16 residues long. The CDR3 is CASSDHRQGWRNTIYF. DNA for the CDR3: TGTGCCAGCAGTGACCATAGACAGGGGTGGCGAAACACCATATATTTT. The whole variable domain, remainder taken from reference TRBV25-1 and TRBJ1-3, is EADIYQTPRYLVIGTGKKITLECSQTMGHDKMYWYQQDPGMELHLIHYSYGVNSTEKGDLSSESTVSRIRTEHFPLTLESARPSHTSQYLCASSDHRQGWRNTIYFGEGSWLTVV.

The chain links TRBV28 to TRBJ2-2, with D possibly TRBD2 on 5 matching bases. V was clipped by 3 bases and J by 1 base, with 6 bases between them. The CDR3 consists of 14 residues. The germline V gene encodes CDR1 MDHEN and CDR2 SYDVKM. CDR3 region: CASSFRGNTGELFF. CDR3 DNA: TGTGCCAGCAGTTTCCGGGGGAACACCGGGGAGCTGTTTTTT.

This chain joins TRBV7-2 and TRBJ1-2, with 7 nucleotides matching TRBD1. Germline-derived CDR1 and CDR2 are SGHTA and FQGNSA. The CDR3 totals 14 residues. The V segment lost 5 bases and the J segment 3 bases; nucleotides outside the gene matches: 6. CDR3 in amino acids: CASSPITGDYGYTF. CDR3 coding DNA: TGTGCCAGCAGCCCAATTACAGGGGACTATGGCTACACCTTC.

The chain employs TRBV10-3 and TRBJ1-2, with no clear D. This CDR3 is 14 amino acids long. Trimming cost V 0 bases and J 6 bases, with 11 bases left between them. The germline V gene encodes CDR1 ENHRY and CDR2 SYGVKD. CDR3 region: CAISESRRANGYTF. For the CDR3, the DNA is TGTGCCATCAGTGAGTCCCGGCGGGCTAATGGCTACACCTTC.

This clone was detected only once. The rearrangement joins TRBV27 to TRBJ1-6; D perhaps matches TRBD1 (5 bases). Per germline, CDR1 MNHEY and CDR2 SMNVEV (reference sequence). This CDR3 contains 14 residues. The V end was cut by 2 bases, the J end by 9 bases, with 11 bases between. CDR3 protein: CASSLGGLASPLHF. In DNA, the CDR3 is TGTGCCAGCAGTTTAGGGGGGTTGGCTTCACCCCTCCACTTT.

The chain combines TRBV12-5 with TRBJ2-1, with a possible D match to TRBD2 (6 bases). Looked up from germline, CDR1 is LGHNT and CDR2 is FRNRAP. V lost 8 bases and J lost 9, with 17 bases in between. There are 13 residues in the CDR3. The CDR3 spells CASKTRISIEQFF. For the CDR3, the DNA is TGTGCTAGTAAGACTAGAATTAGCATTGAGCAGTTCTTC.

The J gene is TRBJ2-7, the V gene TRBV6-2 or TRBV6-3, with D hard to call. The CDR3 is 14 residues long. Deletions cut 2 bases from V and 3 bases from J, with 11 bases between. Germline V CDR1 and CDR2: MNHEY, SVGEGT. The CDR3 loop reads CASSYDTDLYEQYF. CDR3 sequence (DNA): TGTGCCAGCAGTTACGACACGGACCTCTACGAGCAGTACTTC.

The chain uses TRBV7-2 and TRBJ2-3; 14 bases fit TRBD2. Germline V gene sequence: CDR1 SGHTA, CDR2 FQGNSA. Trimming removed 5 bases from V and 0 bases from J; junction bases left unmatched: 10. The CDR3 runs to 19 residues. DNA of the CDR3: TGTGCCAGCAGCATCAGGACTAGCGGGGGGCCCCGAAGCACAGATACGCAGTATTTT. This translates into CASSIRTSGGPRSTDTQYF.

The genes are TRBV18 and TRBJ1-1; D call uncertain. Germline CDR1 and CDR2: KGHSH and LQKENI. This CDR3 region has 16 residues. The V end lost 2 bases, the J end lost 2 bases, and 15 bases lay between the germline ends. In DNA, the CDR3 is TGTGCCAGCTCACCAGATGTTATTGGGAGAAACACTGAAGCTTTCTTT. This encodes CASSPDVIGRNTEAFF.

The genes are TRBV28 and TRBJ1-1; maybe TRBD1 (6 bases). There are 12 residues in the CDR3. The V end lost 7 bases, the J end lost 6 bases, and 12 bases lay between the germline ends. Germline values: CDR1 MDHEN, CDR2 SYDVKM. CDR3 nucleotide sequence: TGTGCCAGCATTCTTTCAGGGGCTGAAGCTTTCTTT. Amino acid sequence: CASILSGAEAFF.

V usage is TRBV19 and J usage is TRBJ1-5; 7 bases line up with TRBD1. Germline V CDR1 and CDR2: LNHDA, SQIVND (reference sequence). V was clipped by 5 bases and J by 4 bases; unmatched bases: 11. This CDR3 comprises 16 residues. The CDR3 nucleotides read TGTGCCAGTAGTGTCAGCACAGGGGTGATGAATCAGCCCCAGCATTTT. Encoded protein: CASSVSTGVMNQPQHF.

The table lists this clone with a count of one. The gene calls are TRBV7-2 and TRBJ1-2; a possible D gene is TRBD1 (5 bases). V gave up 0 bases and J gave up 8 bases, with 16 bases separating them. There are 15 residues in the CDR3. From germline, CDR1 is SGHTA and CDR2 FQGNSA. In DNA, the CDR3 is TGTGCCAGCAGCTTAGCGGAGGGGACGGGAGAGGGCTACACCTTC. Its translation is CASSLAEGTGEGYTF.

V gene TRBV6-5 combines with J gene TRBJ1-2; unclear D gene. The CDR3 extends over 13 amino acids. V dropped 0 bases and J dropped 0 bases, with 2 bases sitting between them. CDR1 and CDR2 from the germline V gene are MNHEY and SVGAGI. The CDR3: CASSYSPNYGYTF. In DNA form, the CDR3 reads TGTGCCAGCAGTTACTCTCCTAACTATGGCTACACCTTC.

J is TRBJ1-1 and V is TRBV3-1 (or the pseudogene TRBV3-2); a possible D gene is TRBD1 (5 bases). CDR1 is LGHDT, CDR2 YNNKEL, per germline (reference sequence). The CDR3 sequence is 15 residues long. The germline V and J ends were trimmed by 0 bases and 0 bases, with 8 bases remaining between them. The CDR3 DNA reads TGTGCCAGCAGCCAAGAGGGACGTCTGAACACTGAAGCTTTCTTT. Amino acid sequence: CASSQEGRLNTEAFF.

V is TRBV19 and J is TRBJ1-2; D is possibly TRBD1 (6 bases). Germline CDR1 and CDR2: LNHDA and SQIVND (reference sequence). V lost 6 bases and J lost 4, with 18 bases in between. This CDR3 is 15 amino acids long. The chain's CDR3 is CASRFRSGATYGYTF. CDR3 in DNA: TGTGCCAGTAGATTTCGGTCAGGGGCTACCTATGGCTACACCTTC.

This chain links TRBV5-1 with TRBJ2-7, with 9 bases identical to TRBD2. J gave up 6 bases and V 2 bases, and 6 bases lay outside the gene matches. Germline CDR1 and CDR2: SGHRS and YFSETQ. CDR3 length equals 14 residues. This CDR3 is CASSFGGGAVEQYF. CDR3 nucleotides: TGCGCCAGCAGCTTCGGCGGGGGGGCGGTCGAGCAGTACTTC.

The DNA for the CDR3 is TGTGCCAGCAGCTTAACGTTCGGGGCCACCTACAATGAGCAGTTCTTC. It encodes CASSLTFGATYNEQFF. The genes are TRBV7-3 and TRBJ2-1; TRBD1 or TRBD2 may be the D gene (5 bases each). The germline V and J ends were trimmed by 0 bases and 2 bases, with 11 bases remaining between them. The CDR3 is 16 residues long. Germline CDR1 is SGHTA and CDR2 is FQGTGA.

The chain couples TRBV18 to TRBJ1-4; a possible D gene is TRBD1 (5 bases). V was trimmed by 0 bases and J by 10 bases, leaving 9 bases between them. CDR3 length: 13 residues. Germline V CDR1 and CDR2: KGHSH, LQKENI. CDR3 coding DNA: TGTGCCAGCTCACCACCAGGGGAAGGAAAACTGTTTTTT. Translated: CASSPPGEGKLFF. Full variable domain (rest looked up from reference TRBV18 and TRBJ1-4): NAGVMQNPRHLVRRRGQEARLRCSPMKGHSHVYWYRQLPEEGLKFMVYLQKENIIDESGMPKERFSAEFPKEGPSILRIQQVVRGDSAAYFCASSPPGEGKLFFGSGTQLSVL.

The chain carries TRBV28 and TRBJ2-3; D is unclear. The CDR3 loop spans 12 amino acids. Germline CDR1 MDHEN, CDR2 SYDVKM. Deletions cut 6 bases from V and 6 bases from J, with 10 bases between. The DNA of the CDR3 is TGTGCCAGCAGAACACATGGGGATACGCAGTATTTT. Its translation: CASRTHGDTQYF.

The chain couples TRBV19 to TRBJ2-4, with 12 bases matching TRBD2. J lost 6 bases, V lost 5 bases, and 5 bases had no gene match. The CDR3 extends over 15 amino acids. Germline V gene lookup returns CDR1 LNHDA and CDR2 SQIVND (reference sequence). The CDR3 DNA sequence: TGTGCCAGTAGTCGACTAGCGGGGGACCGAAACATTCAGTACTTC. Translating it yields CASSRLAGDRNIQYF.

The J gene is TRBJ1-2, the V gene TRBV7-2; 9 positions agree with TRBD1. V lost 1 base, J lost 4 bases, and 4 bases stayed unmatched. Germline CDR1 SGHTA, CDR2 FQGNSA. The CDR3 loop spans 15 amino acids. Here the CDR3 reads CASSLVGTGPYGYTF. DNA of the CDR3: TGTGCCAGCAGCTTAGTTGGGACAGGGCCCTATGGCTACACCTTC.

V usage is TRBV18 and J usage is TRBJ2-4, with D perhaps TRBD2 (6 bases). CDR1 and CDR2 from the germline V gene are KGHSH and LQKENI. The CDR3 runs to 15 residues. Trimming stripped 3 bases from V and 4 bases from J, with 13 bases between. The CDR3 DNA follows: TGTGCCAGCTCACCGCGGGATGCGGGGAAAAACATTCAGTACTTC. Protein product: CASSPRDAGKNIQYF.

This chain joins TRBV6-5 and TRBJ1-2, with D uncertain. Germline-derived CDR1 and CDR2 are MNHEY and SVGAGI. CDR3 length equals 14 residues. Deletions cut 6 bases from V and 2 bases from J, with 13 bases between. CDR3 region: CASSLMWRNYGYTF. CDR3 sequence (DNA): TGTGCCAGCAGCCTCATGTGGAGGAACTATGGCTACACCTTC.